This T cell receptor beta chain was sequenced in a study of cytomegalovirus exposure and HLA in healthy donors. Regarding the study as a whole: Per published reports, the classifier diagnosed cytomegalovirus status with high specificity and sensitivity. A missense DCLRE1C variant was associated with V- and J-gene trimming of TCR beta chains in a later analysis, and an independent cohort replicated the association.

Germline assignment: CDR1 MNHEY and CDR2 SMNVEV (reference sequence). The CDR3 covers 16 residues. J gave up 2 bases and V 5 bases, and 10 bases lay outside the gene matches. In the case of this clone: Antigen specificity is unknown.

The PCR ran on 60 Vbeta and 13 Jbeta primers. TCRdb keeps only in-frame clones here, not all; method: immunoSEQ multiplex PCR. This sample carries roughly 180,000 clones, 77% of them seen once, and the ten largest clones take around 1.5%. Sequencing used PBMCs. This chain connects TRBV27 to TRBJ2-7, with 9 bases aligning to TRBD2. The receptor was isolated from a woman in her 30s in good health and CMV-seropositive. CDR3 sequence reads: CASSPRVAGVTYEQYF. DNA for the CDR3: TGTGCCAGCAGTCCCCGGGTAGCGGGGGTAACCTACGAGCAGTACTTC.